This T cell receptor beta chain was documented in a study of shared clonotypes between healthy human individuals. Replicate PCRs for sorted subsets used roughly 200 ng DNA; this equaled 25,000 to 30,000 T cell genomes. Sequencing was performed with immunoSEQ multiplex PCR; in TCRdb, only in-frame clones are kept and a portion is missing. In the table there are around 2,000,000 clones, less than 95% of which are singletons. Naive CD8 cells lacked CD45RO and underwent positive selection for CCR7, leaving out terminally differentiated effector memory CD45RA+ cells. Germline CDR1 and CDR2: MDHEN and SYDVKM. This CDR3 contains 16 residues. Germline trimming cut 6 bases from V and 4 bases from J; bases unmatched to any gene: 14.

The sample consisted of naive CD8+ T cells sorted from blood. The chain is built from TRBV28 and TRBJ1-1, with 7 nucleotides matching TRBD1. This TCR was sampled from a young man in good health. CDR3 region: CASSYPLTGDGTEAFF. CDR3 nucleotide sequence: TGTGCCAGCAGCTATCCGTTAACAGGGGACGGCACTGAAGCTTTCTTT.